A few counts support the clone carrying this T cell receptor (beta chain). TCRdb passed the RT-PCR reads through MiXCR, listing each CDR3 protein once. The data show 410,000 or so distinct CDR3 sequences, roughly 16% seen once. This specimen belongs to a study of patients and donors after allogeneic stem cell transplantation. Trimming shortened V by 1 base and J by 1 base, and 9 bases separated the two germline ends. This CDR3 has 14 residues. The germline V gene has CDR1 SGHRS and CDR2 YFSETQ. The sequence was collected from a human donor who was either an allogeneic HSCT recipient or a stem cell or donor lymphocyte infusion donor (not recorded which). It is not recorded whose cells these are; they may come from a transplant donor. What was sequenced was blood, either unsorted or a sorted T cell fraction (not recorded which). V is TRBV5-1 and J is TRBJ2-7; no definite D call. The CDR3 nucleotides read TGCGCCAGCAGCTTGTTGGAAGCGTCCTACGAGCAGTACTTC. Encoded protein: CASSLLEASYEQYF.